A single sample is the source of the 29 T cell receptor beta chains below, sequenced in a study of T cells in Graves' hyperthyroidism and ophthalmopathy. Amplification of TCR beta CDR3 regions was performed using RNA transcripts as template. HTBI primers were employed in a first-round RT-PCR of the TCR CDR3. TCRdb used MiXCR to reprocess the multiplex PCR reads, holding one entry per CDR3 protein. Of around 300,000 distinct CDR3 sequences in the sample, roughly 22% are singletons; the top ten hold about 60%. Sequencing used blood. The receptors derive from a man aged 25-40 years with Graves' ophthalmopathy.

This clonotype was seen only a few times. The junction departs from germline at one end; a sequencing error may be responsible. The chain joins TRBV12-3 or TRBV12-4 to TRBJ2-7, with 9 bases matching TRBD2. The CDR3 spans 15 residues. DNA for the CDR3: TGTACCAGCAGTTCTACCGGGACTAGCTTGTACGAGCAGTACTTC. It yields the protein CTSSSTGTSLYEQYF.

This clonotype appeared many times. The chain couples TRBV4-1 to TRBJ2-7; 8 bases are a match to TRBD2. This CDR3 comprises 15 residues. Unmatched junction bases numbered 7, after V lost 3 bases and J lost 3 bases. Germline V lookup: CDR1 MGHRA, CDR2 YSYEKL. The CDR3 sequence: CASSQEVAGNYEQYF. CDR3 sequence (DNA): TGCGCCAGCAGCCAGGAGGTAGCGGGGAACTACGAGCAGTACTTC.

The CDR3 region is CSVAPGPVLTF. Here the CDR3 DNA reads TGCAGCGTTGCACCGGGACCCGTCCTGACTTTC. The genes are TRBV29-1 and TRBJ2-6; D possibly matches TRBD1 or TRBD2 (5 bases each). This CDR3 contains 11 residues. The ends were cut back, 4 bases at V and 12 bases at J, with 10 bases in the middle. Germline V CDR1 and CDR2: SQVTM, ANQGSEA.

J is TRBJ1-5 and V is TRBV28; D is uncertain. V was clipped by 8 bases and J by 2 bases, with 16 bases between them. Germline values: CDR1 MDHEN, CDR2 SYDVKM. The CDR3 has 15 residues. The CDR3 DNA reads TGTGCCAGCGCCCGGGCAGGACCTGGCAATCAGCCCCAGCATTTT. Translation gives CASARAGPGNQPQHF.

V usage is TRBV2 and J usage is TRBJ2-7, with D possibly being TRBD1 (5 bases). V shed 5 bases and J shed 0 bases, with 14 bases lying between them. This CDR3 is built from 15 residues. Looked up from germline, CDR1 is SNHLY and CDR2 is FYNNEI. CDR3 DNA sequence: TGTGCCAGCAGTTGGGGCCAGGGAACCTCCTACGAGCAGTACTTC. This sequence encodes CASSWGQGTSYEQYF.

At least ten counts were recorded for this clonotype. V usage is TRBV5-6 and J usage is TRBJ2-1; 10 nucleotides match TRBD2. Germline V gene sequence: CDR1 SGHDT, CDR2 YYEEEE. CDR3 length: 16 residues. V shed 2 bases and J 4 bases; nucleotides not matched to a gene: 6. Here the CDR3 DNA reads TGTGCCAGCAGCTTCCGGACTAGCGGACATTACAATGAGCAGTTCTTC. This codes for CASSFRTSGHYNEQFF.

J is TRBJ1-2 and V is TRBV30; 11 positions match TRBD1. CDR1 is GTSNPN and CDR2 is SVGIG in the germline V gene (reference sequence). V lost 4 bases to trimming and J lost 3 bases; unmatched junction nucleotides: 4. The CDR3 spans 14 residues. CDR3: CAWKGTGGDYGYTF. The CDR3 DNA reads TGTGCCTGGAAGGGGACAGGGGGGGACTATGGCTACACCTTC.

This clonotype was seen ten or more times. V is TRBV9 and J is TRBJ1-1; 10 positions agree with TRBD1. The CDR3 consists of 15 residues. The germline V gene has CDR1 SGDLS and CDR2 YYNGEE. Losses at the gene ends were 3 bases for V and 0 bases for J; bases not matched to a gene: 2. CDR3 residues: CASSGGTGVNTEAFF. Here the CDR3 DNA reads TGTGCCAGCAGCGGCGGGACAGGGGTGAACACTGAAGCTTTCTTT.

This clonotype was found a few times. The CDR3, as DNA: TGTGCCAGCAGCTTAAAACGTGGAAGGGGCTTAGATGAGCAGTACTTC. This encodes CASSLKRGRGLDEQYF. The chain uses TRBV11-1 and TRBJ2-7, with a possible D match to TRBD1 (5 bases). V dropped 2 bases and J dropped 7 bases, with 21 bases sitting between them. Germline-derived CDR1 and CDR2 are SGHAT and FQDESV (reference sequence). This CDR3 is 16 amino acids long.

For the CDR3, the DNA is TGTGCCAGCAGTCCGCGACAGGGTTGGAACACTGAAGCTTTCTTT. Amino acids: CASSPRQGWNTEAFF. V usage is TRBV2 and J usage is TRBJ1-1, with 7 bases lining up with TRBD1. The CDR3 is 15 amino acids. CDR1 is SNHLY and CDR2 is FYNNEI in the germline V gene. Trimming removed 5 bases from V and 1 base from J; junction bases left unmatched: 7.

This clonotype has only a few counts. This chain links TRBV12-5 with TRBJ2-1; TRBD2 matches at 9 bases. Per the germline V gene, CDR1 is LGHNT and CDR2 is FRNRAP. The CDR3 spans 16 residues. The ends lost 6 bases at V and 7 bases at J; junction bases unmatched: 13. CDR3 coding DNA: TGTGCTAGTGGCCCATCCAGCGGGAGGATTGGGAATGAGCAGTTCTTC. It encodes CASGPSSGRIGNEQFF. The variable domain in full, with the rest retrieved from reference TRBV12-5 and TRBJ2-1, is DARVTQTPRHKVTEMGQEVTMRCQPILGHNTVFWYRQTMMQGLELLAYFRNRAPLDDSGMPKDRFSAEMPDATLATLKIQPSEPRDSAVYFCASGPSSGRIGNEQFFGPGTRLTVL.

The chain joins TRBV27 to TRBJ2-5, with D uncertain. Deletions cut 6 bases from V and 3 bases from J, with 11 bases between. The CDR3 has 13 residues. Germline values: CDR1 MNHEY, CDR2 SMNVEV (reference sequence). As DNA, the CDR3 is TGTGCCAGCAGATCGTTCAGCAAAGAGACCCAGTACTTC. Translating gives CASRSFSKETQYF.

This chain connects TRBV3-1 to TRBJ1-1; D remains unclear. This CDR3 contains 13 residues. The germline V gene has CDR1 LGHDT and CDR2 YNNKEL (reference sequence). Trimming cost V 1 base and J 4 bases, with 7 bases left between them. CDR3 region: CASSQVPSTEAFF. Here the CDR3 DNA reads TGTGCCAGCAGCCAAGTTCCGAGCACTGAAGCTTTCTTT.

The table lists this clonotype with many counts. The chain recombines TRBV12-5 with TRBJ2-5, with TRBD1 as a possible D gene (6 bases). Germline V gene sequence: CDR1 LGHNT, CDR2 FRNRAP. The CDR3 is 16 amino acids. V lost 3 bases and J 2 bases, leaving 16 bases between the germline ends. For the CDR3, the DNA is TGTGCTAGTGGTTTAATAACAGGGAGAAGGCAAGAGACCCAGTACTTC. Its translation is CASGLITGRRQETQYF.

The table lists this clonotype with a few counts. The genes are TRBV24-1 and TRBJ2-7; D is possibly TRBD2 (6 bases). The CDR3 runs to 13 residues. Trimming pared 9 bases from V and 5 bases from J, leaving 16 bases between. Germline assignment: CDR1 KGHDR and CDR2 SFDVKD. In nucleotides, the CDR3 is TGTGCCACCTCTGGCGGGATAACCGACGAGCAGTACTTC. Its protein product is CATSGGITDEQYF.

This sequence joins TRBV9 and TRBJ2-3; TRBD1 agrees at 9 bases. V trimming: 4 bases; J trimming: 2 bases; junction bases outside the gene matches: 8. Germline CDR1 SGDLS, CDR2 YYNGEE. The CDR3 is 16 amino acids. The CDR3 DNA reads as TGTGCCAGCAGCCTGTTCGGACAGGGGAACACAGATACGCAGTATTTT. Translating gives CASSLFGQGNTDTQYF.

The gene calls are TRBV30 and TRBJ1-1; TRBD1 aligns across 7 bases. Trimming cost V 1 base and J 4 bases; bases outside gene matches: 6. This CDR3 is built from 14 residues. Germline CDR1 and CDR2: GTSNPN and SVGIG (reference sequence). The CDR3 region has the DNA TGTGCCTGGAGTGAAGCAGGGGGAAGCACTGAAGCTTTCTTT. Translation gives CAWSEAGGSTEAFF.

With respect to this clonotype: One junction end disagrees with the germline gene, perhaps due to a read error. V is TRBV5-1 and J is TRBJ2-1; D is ambiguous. In germline, CDR1 is SGHRS, CDR2 YFSETQ. The CDR3 covers 13 residues. The CDR3 nucleotides are TGCGTCAGCAGCTTGGGCCCAGAGAATGAGCAGTTCTTC. Its translation: CVSSLGPENEQFF.

The chain couples TRBV28 to TRBJ2-2; D is uncertain. The germline V gene has CDR1 MDHEN and CDR2 SYDVKM. The germline V and J ends were trimmed by 4 bases and 1 base, with 7 bases remaining between them. The CDR3 sequence is 14 residues long. CDR3 bases: TGTGCCAGCAGTTCCCCAGGGAACACCGGGGAGCTGTTTTTT. This sequence encodes CASSSPGNTGELFF. The full variable domain, with the rest looked up from reference TRBV28 and TRBJ2-2, is DVKVTQSSRYLVKRTGEKVFLECVQDMDHENMFWYRQDPGLGLRLIYFSYDVKMKEKGDIPEGYSVSREKKERFSLILESASTNQTSMYLCASSSPGNTGELFFGEGSRLTVL.

Many counts were recorded for this clonotype. This rearrangement joins TRBV12-3 or TRBV12-4 to TRBJ1-1; 7 bases agree with TRBD1. Trimming took 3 bases from V and 1 from J; bases not matched to a gene: 2. The CDR3 loop spans 14 amino acids. CDR3 residues: CASSLTGTNTEAFF. The CDR3 DNA reads as TGTGCCAGCAGTTTGACAGGGACGAACACTGAAGCTTTCTTT.

This clonotype came up many times. This chain uses TRBV28 with TRBJ2-1; D is unclear. This CDR3 contains 14 residues. V shed 5 bases and J shed 6 bases, with 14 bases lying between them. Looked up from germline, CDR1 is MDHEN and CDR2 is SYDVKM. CDR3 coding DNA: TGTGCCAGCAGTCGATCCGGAGCTCCCAATGAGCAGTTCTTC. It translates to CASSRSGAPNEQFF.

In this sample, this clonotype turned up many times. The V and J genes are TRBV11-2 and TRBJ1-5; maybe TRBD1 (5 bases). This CDR3 has 13 amino acids. Per germline, CDR1 SGHAT and CDR2 FQNNGV. Trimming cost V 5 bases and J 7 bases, with 12 bases left between them. CDR3 coding DNA: TGTGCCAGCAGCCTGTTCGAGGGGCAGCCCCAGCATTTT. This translates into CASSLFEGQPQHF. The whole variable domain, filled in from reference TRBV11-2 and TRBJ1-5, reads EAGVAQSPRYKIIEKRQSVAFWCNPISGHATLYWYQQILGQGPKLLIQFQNNGVVDDSQLPKDRFSAERLKGVDSTLKIQPAKLEDSAVYLCASSLFEGQPQHFGDGTRLSIL.

This clonotype was found many times. The gene calls are TRBV5-1 and TRBJ1-2, with no clear D. The length of the CDR3 is 14 residues. V gave up 0 bases and J gave up 2 bases, with 8 bases separating them. Germline-derived CDR1 and CDR2 are SGHRS and YFSETQ. CDR3 region: CASSLASINYGYTF. The CDR3, as DNA: TGCGCCAGCAGCTTGGCCAGTATCAACTATGGCTACACCTTC.

This clonotype was detected ten times or more. The chain employs TRBV2 and TRBJ1-5; 11 bases are a match to TRBD1. This CDR3 has 14 amino acids. Germline values: CDR1 SNHLY, CDR2 FYNNEI. V shed 6 bases and J 6 bases; nucleotides not matched to a gene: 4. CDR3 amino acids: CASRGGQGAQPQHF. The CDR3, as DNA: TGTGCCAGCAGGGGTGGACAGGGGGCTCAGCCCCAGCATTTT.

This clonotype was seen at least ten times. J is TRBJ2-4 and V is TRBV3-1; D may be TRBD1 (6 bases). The germline V gene encodes CDR1 LGHDT and CDR2 YNNKEL (reference sequence). V dropped 3 bases and J dropped 9 bases, with 12 bases sitting between them. The CDR3 covers 13 residues. In nucleotides, the CDR3 is TGTGCCAGCAGCCAGTCAGGGGTGGGCATTCAGTACTTC. Translated, it gives CASSQSGVGIQYF.

CDR3 bases: TGTGCCAGCATCACCGGGGGGGCAGCTAACTATGGCTACACCTTC. This sequence encodes CASITGGAANYGYTF. The chain employs TRBV28 and TRBJ1-2; D possibly corresponds to TRBD1 (6 bases). This CDR3 is built from 15 residues. V was shortened by 7 bases and J by 0 bases, with 15 bases between the two germline ends. Germline V gives CDR1 MDHEN, CDR2 SYDVKM.

This clonotype has just a few counts. The J gene is TRBJ2-2, the V gene TRBV5-1; D is unresolved. This CDR3 spans 13 amino acids. Germline V gene sequence: CDR1 SGHRS, CDR2 YFSETQ. Trimming cost V 4 bases and J 6 bases, with 10 bases left between them. The CDR3 coding sequence is TGCGCCAGCAGCCCCCTAGGACCCGGGGAGCTGTTTTTT. Its translation: CASSPLGPGELFF. Full variable domain (remainder filled in from reference TRBV5-1 and TRBJ2-2): KAGVTQTPRYLIKTRGQQVTLSCSPISGHRSVSWYQQTPGQGLQFLFEYFSETQRNKGNFPGRFSGRQFSNSRSEMNVSTLELGDSALYLCASSPLGPGELFFGEGSRLTVL.

The genes are TRBV19 and TRBJ2-7; TRBD2 aligns across 7 bases. The germline gives CDR1 LNHDA, CDR2 SQIVND (reference sequence). This CDR3 has 15 amino acids. The junction had 14 bases not matched to a gene; V was cut back by 5 bases and J by 7 bases. Written as DNA, the CDR3 is TGTGCCAGTAGTGATCCGGGGGGACCCCATCGGGAGCAGTACTTC. It is translated as CASSDPGGPHREQYF.

The rearrangement links TRBV7-9 to TRBJ2-1; weak D call: TRBD2 (6 bases). The CDR3 spans 15 residues. The V gene lost 5 bases and the J gene lost 7 bases, with 18 bases spanning the gap. Germline V lookup: CDR1 SEHNR, CDR2 FQNEAQ (reference sequence). CDR3 bases: TGTGCCAGCAGCCCCGTCGGGGGTAGTGGGAATGAGCAGTTCTTC. Encoded protein: CASSPVGGSGNEQFF.